These T cell receptor beta chains were read from a single sample in a study of blood T cell repertoires in COVID-19. The data were produced by immunoSEQ multiplex PCR, yet TCRdb's version contains in-frame clones alone and is incomplete. The table lists roughly 250,000 clones, 80% to 90% of them singletons. Material: PBMCs or T cells enriched from blood (not recorded which). All receptors come from a woman in her 30s who had recovered from COVID-19. Each CDR3 is given with its conserved first and last residue. Fields, in order: clone size, D gene, J gene, V gene, CDR3 DNA, CDR3 protein. The D gene is left open where the match is weak. Clone size is stated in some rows and not others, as once, few, many or a class when expanded.

.,TRBD1,TRBJ1-6,TRBV5-1,TGCGCCAGCAGCTTGGGGGACAGGCTCCTAAGAGGATATTCACCCCTCCACTTT,CASSLGDRLLRGYSPLHF
.,.,TRBJ2-1,TRBV7-3,TGTGCCAGCAGCTTGGGGGGAGTGGATGAGCAGTTCTTC,CASSLGGVDEQFF
.,TRBD2,TRBJ2-1,TRBV5-4,TGTGCCAGCAGCTTTCCGGGACTAGTGAATGAGCAGTTCTTC,CASSFPGLVNEQFF
.,TRBD2,TRBJ2-7,TRBV28,TGTGCCAGCAGGATCGCCGGGACTAGCCGATTTTACGAGCAGTACTTC,CASRIAGTSRFYEQYF
.,TRBD1,TRBJ1-2,TRBV28,TGTGCCGGACGACAGGGAGGTAACTATGGCTACACCTTC,CAGRQGGNYGYTF
.,.,TRBJ1-2,TRBV27,TGTGCCAGCAGTCCAGTGGGGCCTGGTTATGGCTACACCTTC,CASSPVGPGYGYTF
.,.,TRBJ1-5,TRBV15,TGTGCCACCAGCCCGAGCGTGGGAGGGGGCAATCAGCCCCAGCATTTT,CATSPSVGGGNQPQHF
.,.,TRBJ2-5,TRBV12-3/TRBV12-4,TGTGCCAGCAGTTTAAGCGGAGAGACCCAGTACTTC,CASSLSGETQYF
.,TRBD2,TRBJ2-1,TRBV29-1,TGCAGCGTCCCCGGGACTAGCGGCCTGAGCTCCTACAATGAGCAGTTCTTC,CSVPGTSGLSSYNEQFF
.,TRBD1,TRBJ2-6,TRBV28,TGTGCCAGCAGTTTGTTTCTTACCTTCGAGATCGGACAGGGCAGGTCTGGGGCCAACGTCCTGACTTTC,CASSLFLTFEIGQGRSGANVLTF
.,TRBD1,TRBJ1-6,TRBV7-2,TGTGCCCGTGGCTCGGACAGGGGGCCACCCCTCCACTTT,CARGSDRGPPLHF
.,.,TRBJ2-7,TRBV28,TGTGCCAGCAGTCTCGCCTGGGCCCACGAGCAGTACTTC,CASSLAWAHEQYF
.,.,TRBJ2-7,TRBV27,TGTGCCAGCAGTTTAAAACCGAGAGACTACGAGCAGTACTTC,CASSLKPRDYEQYF
.,TRBD1,TRBJ2-3,TRBV7-2,TGTGCCAGCAGCTTCTCCGGGACAGGGGGCCCTGGGAATACGCAGTATTTT,CASSFSGTGGPGNTQYF
.,TRBD2,TRBJ2-1,TRBV29-1,TGCAGCGCGGGGACTAGCGGGGTTTACAATGAGCAGTTCTTC,CSAGTSGVYNEQFF
.,TRBD2,TRBJ2-5,TRBV7-8,TGTGCCAGCAGCCTAGGGGGTACGGGAGGGCGTTTTGGAGAGACCCAGTACTTC,CASSLGGTGGRFGETQYF
.,.,TRBJ1-6,TRBV20-1,TGCAGTGCTAGTGCTCAGGGGTCACCCCTCCACTTT,CSASAQGSPLHF
.,TRBD1,TRBJ2-2,TRBV11-3,TGTGCCAGCAGTTCCGGGGACAGGGGCCGTCAAAACACCGGGGAGCTGTTTTTT,CASSSGDRGRQNTGELFF
.,.,TRBJ2-2,TRBV10-1,TGCGCCAGCAGCGCAGGGTACGGCGGGGAGCTGTTTTTT,CASSAGYGGELFF
.,.,TRBJ1-2,TRBV29-1,TGCAGCGTTGAGAGGGAGCATGAGGACTATGGCTACACCTTC,CSVEREHEDYGYTF
.,.,TRBJ2-3,TRBV6-5,TGTGCCAGCAGTTACGGAAGGGGGGGAACAGATACGCAGTATTTT,CASSYGRGGTDTQYF
.,.,TRBJ1-4,TRBV7-9,TGTGCCAGCAGCTTAGGGGAGACGGGAAATGAAAAACTGTTTTTT,CASSLGETGNEKLFF
.,.,TRBJ1-4,TRBV19,TGTGCCAGTAGTAGTGGCTTGAGGGCAACTAATGAAAAACTGTTTTTT,CASSSGLRATNEKLFF
few,.,TRBJ1-2,TRBV28,TGTGCCAGCAGTTCCACCGGTAGAACGTACTATGGCTACACCTTC,CASSSTGRTYYGYTF
.,TRBD2,TRBJ2-2,TRBV6-5,TGTGCCAGCAGTCGACTAGCGGGAGGGACCGGGGAGCTGTTTTTT,CASSRLAGGTGELFF
.,TRBD2,TRBJ2-3,TRBV9,TGTGCCAGCAGCGTAGCTCCGACTAGCGGCGCCGGAGGTACGCAGTATTTT,CASSVAPTSGAGGTQYF
many,.,TRBJ1-5,TRBV19,TGTGCCAGTAGTATCACGGGAAATCAGCCCCAGCATTTT,CASSITGNQPQHF
few,.,TRBJ1-5,TRBV6-5,TGTGCCAGCAGTAGCAAGAAATCAGGTCAGCCCCAGCATTTT,CASSSKKSGQPQHF
once,.,TRBJ2-7,TRBV4-1,TGCGCCAGCAGCCCATACCGGGACTTCTCCTACGAGCAGTACTTC,CASSPYRDFSYEQYF
.,TRBD2,TRBJ2-1,TRBV5-4,TGTGCCAGCAGCTTGGAGGGTAGCGGGGTAAATGAGCAGTTCTTC,CASSLEGSGVNEQFF
.,.,TRBJ2-6,TRBV2,TGTGCCAGCATCCTCTGGAGGGCGCCTGGGGCCAACGTCCTGACTTTC,CASILWRAPGANVLTF
.,.,TRBJ1-3,TRBV18,TGTGCCAGCTCACCACCAGGCAGGGCCCACTCTGGAAACACCATATATTTT,CASSPPGRAHSGNTIYF
.,.,TRBJ2-3,TRBV7-9,TGTGCCAGCAGCTTAGGAAACAAAGCGGCCTCAGATACGCAGTATTTT,CASSLGNKAASDTQYF
.,.,TRBJ1-1,TRBV29-1,TGCAGCGTTGAACAGATGAACACTGAAGCTTTCTTT,CSVEQMNTEAFF
once,.,TRBJ1-1,TRBV5-1,TGCGCCAGCAGGAGGGACACGGGCGCCACTGAAGCTTTCTTT,CASRRDTGATEAFF
.,.,TRBJ2-7,TRBV5-1,TGCGCCAGCAGCTTCGACAGAACCTACGAGCAGTACTTC,CASSFDRTYEQYF
.,.,TRBJ2-7,TRBV7-9,TGTGCCAGCTCATTAGGGGGTACCTACGAGCAGTACTTC,CASSLGGTYEQYF
.,TRBD1,TRBJ1-5,TRBV12-3/TRBV12-4,TGTGCCAGCAGACGACAGGGAAATCAGCCCCAGCATTTT,CASRRQGNQPQHF
.,TRBD1,TRBJ2-5,TRBV7-2,TGTGCCAGCAGCTCGGCCGGGACAGGGGAAGAGACCCAGTACTTC,CASSSAGTGEETQYF
.,.,TRBJ1-5,TRBV6-5,TGTGCCAGCAGGACTTACAATCAGCCCCAGCATTTT,CASRTYNQPQHF
.,TRBD1,TRBJ1-1,TRBV2,TGTGCCAGCAGGAATGAGGGACAGGGCGGCACTGAAGCTTTCTTT,CASRNEGQGGTEAFF
.,TRBD2,TRBJ2-1,TRBV9,TGTGCCAGCAGCGCTCGGTTTAGGGACGTCTCCCCTAGCGGGAGAGGGAATGAGCAGTTCTTC,CASSARFRDVSPSGRGNEQFF
.,.,TRBJ1-1,TRBV11-2,TGTGCCAGCAGCTTACTGCGAGCGAACACTGAAGCTTTCTTT,CASSLLRANTEAFF
.,TRBD1,TRBJ1-6,TRBV27,TGTGCCAGCAGTTTATTTTCGGGACAGGGGAATTCACCCCTCCACTTT,CASSLFSGQGNSPLHF
.,.,TRBJ1-1,TRBV5-1,TGCGCCAGCAGCTTGGCAGGGGAGCCCCACACTGAAGCTTTCTTT,CASSLAGEPHTEAFF